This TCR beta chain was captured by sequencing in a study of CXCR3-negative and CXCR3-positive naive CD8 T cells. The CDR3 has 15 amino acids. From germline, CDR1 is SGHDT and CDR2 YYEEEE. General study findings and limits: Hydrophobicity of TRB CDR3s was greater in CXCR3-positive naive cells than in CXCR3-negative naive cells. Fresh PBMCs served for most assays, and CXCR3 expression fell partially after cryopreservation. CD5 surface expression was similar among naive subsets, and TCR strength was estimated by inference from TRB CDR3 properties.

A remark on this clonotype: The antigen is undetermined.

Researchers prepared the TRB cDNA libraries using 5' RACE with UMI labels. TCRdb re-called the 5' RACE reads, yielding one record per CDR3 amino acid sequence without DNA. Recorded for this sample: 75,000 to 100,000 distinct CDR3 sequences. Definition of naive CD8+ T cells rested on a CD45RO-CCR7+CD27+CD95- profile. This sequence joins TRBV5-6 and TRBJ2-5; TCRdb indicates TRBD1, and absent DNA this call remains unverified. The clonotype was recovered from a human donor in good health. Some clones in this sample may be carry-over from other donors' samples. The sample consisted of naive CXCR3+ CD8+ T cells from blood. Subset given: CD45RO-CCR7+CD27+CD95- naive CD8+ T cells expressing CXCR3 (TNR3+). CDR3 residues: CASSFHRDREGTQYF.